The clone carrying this T cell receptor beta chain was counted at least ten times. The data stem from a study of T cells in Graves' hyperthyroidism and ophthalmopathy. V gave up 5 bases and J gave up 9 bases; unmatched junction bases: 1. This CDR3 contains 13 residues. Per germline, CDR1 SGHNT and CDR2 YENEEA. Amplification yielded TCR beta CDR3 regions, with RNA transcripts as the source. Primed by the HTBI set, a first-round RT-PCR was run on the TCR CDR3. MiXCR, run by TCRdb on the multiplex PCR reads, gives a single entry per CDR3 protein. The sample shows roughly 170,000 distinct CDR3 sequences, about a sixth of them seen only once.

Sequencing was performed on blood. The J gene is TRBJ1-6, the V gene TRBV11-3; 10 bases match TRBD1. The receptor's source is a woman aged 45-59 years with Graves' hyperthyroidism. The CDR3 coding sequence is TGTGCCAGCAGCCGGGACAGGGGTTCACCCCTCCACTTT. This encodes CASSRDRGSPLHF. The variable domain in full, completed from reference TRBV11-3 and TRBJ1-6, reads EAGVVQSPRYKIIEKKQPVAFWCNPISGHNTLYWYLQNLGQGPELLIRYENEEAVDDSQLPKDRFSAERLKGVDSTLKIQPAELGDSAVYLCASSRDRGSPLHFGNGTRLTVT.